The present T cell receptor beta chain was sequenced within a study of long-term antiretroviral therapy in people with HIV. Study results and caveats: The blood, collected between about 2003 and 2017, was possibly taken under older ART regimens.

Germline V gene lookup returns CDR1 KGHSH and CDR2 LQKENI. The CDR3 extends over 16 amino acids. Trimming shortened V by 2 bases and J by 1 base, and 14 bases separated the two germline ends. Participants with HIV, all of them, were treated in the United States. As regards this clone: The antigen remains unidentified.

At the survey level, the v3.0 immunoSEQ assay was run. The assay was immunoSEQ multiplex PCR, and TCRdb's table has in-frame clones only and misses some. The table shows about 31,000 clones, with 70% to 80% occurring only once. This material consisted of unsorted PBMCs, taken 1.9 years after starting antiretroviral therapy. This chain links TRBV18 with TRBJ1-1; D may be TRBD1 (6 bases). The TCR sequence derives from a young man with HIV. CDR3 sequence reads: CASSPGRQAQNTEAFF. The DNA of the CDR3 is TGTGCCAGCTCACCAGGCCGACAGGCCCAGAACACTGAAGCTTTCTTT.